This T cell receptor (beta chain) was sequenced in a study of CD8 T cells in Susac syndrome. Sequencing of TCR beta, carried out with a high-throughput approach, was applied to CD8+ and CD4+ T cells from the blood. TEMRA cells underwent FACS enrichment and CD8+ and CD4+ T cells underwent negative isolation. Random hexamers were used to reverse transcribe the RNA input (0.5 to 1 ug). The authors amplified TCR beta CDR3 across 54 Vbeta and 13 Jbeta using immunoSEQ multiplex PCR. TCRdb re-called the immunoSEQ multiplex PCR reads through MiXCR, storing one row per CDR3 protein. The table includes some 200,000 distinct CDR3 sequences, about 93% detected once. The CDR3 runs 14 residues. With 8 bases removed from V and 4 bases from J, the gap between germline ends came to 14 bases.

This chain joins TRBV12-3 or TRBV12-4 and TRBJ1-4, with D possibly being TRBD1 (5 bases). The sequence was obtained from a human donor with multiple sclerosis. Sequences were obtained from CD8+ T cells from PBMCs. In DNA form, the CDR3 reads TGTGCCAGCGCCGGAGGGGCGTTTAATGAAAAACTGTTTTTT. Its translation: CASAGGAFNEKLFF.